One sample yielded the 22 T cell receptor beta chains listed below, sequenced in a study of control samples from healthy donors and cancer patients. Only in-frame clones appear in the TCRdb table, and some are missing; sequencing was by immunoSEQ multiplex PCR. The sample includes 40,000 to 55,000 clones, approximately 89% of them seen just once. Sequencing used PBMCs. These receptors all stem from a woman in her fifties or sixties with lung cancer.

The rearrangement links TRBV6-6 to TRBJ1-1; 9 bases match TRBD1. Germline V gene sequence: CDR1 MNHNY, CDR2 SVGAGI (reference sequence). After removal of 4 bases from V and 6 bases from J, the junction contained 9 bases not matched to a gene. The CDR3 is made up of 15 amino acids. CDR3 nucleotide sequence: TGTGCCAGCAGTTTGACAGGGGGGTACGACGCTGAAGCTTTCTTT. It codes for CASSLTGGYDAEAFF.

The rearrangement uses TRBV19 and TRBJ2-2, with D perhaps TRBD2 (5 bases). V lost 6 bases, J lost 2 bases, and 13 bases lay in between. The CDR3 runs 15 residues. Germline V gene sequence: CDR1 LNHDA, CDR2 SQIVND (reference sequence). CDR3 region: CASRGVLPNTGELFF. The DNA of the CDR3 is TGTGCCAGTAGGGGAGTGTTGCCTAACACCGGGGAGCTGTTTTTT.

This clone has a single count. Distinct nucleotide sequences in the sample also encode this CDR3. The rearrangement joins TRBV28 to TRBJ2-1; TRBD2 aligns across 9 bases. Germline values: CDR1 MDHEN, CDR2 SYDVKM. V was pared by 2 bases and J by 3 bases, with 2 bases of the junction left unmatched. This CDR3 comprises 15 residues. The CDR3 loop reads CASSLRTSVYNEQFF. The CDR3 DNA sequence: TGTGCCAGCAGTTTAAGGACTAGCGTCTACAATGAGCAGTTCTTC.

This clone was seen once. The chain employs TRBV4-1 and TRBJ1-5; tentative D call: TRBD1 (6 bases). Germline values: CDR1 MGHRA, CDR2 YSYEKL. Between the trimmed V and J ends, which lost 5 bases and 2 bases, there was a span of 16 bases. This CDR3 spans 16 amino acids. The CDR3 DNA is TGCGCCAGCAGCAAAGGCGGCAGGGGACGCAATCAGCCCCAGCATTTT. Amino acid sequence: CASSKGGRGRNQPQHF.

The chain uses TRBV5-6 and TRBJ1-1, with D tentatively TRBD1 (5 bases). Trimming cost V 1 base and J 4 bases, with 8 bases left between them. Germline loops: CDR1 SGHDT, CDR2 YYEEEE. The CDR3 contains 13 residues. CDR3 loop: CASSLTGGTEAFF. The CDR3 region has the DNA TGTGCCAGCAGCTTGACAGGAGGCACTGAAGCTTTCTTT.

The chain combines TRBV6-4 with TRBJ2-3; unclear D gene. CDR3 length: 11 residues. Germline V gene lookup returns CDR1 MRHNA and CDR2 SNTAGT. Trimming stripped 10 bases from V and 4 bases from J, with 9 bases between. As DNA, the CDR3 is TGTGCCAACACCCGCTCAGATACGCAGTATTTT. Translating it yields CANTRSDTQYF.

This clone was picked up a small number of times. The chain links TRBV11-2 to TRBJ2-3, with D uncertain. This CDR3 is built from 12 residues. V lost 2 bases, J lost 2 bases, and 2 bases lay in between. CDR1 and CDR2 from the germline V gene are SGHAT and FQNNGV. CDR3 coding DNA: TGTGCCAGCAGCTTATACACAGATACGCAGTATTTT. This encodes CASSLYTDTQYF.

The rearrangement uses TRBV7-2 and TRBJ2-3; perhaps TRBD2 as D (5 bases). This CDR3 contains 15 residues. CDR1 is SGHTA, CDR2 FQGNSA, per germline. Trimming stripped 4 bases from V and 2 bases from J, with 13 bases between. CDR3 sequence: CASSSDYLSTDTQYF. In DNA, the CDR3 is TGTGCCAGCAGCTCCGACTATTTATCCACAGATACGCAGTATTTT.

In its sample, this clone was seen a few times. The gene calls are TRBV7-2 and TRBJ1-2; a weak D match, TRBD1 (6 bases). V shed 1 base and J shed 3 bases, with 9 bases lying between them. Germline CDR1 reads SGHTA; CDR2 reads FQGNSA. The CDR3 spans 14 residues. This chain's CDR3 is CASSLGGLDYGYTF. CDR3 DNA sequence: TGTGCCAGCAGCTTAGGGGGGCTAGACTATGGCTACACCTTC.

The CDR3 reads CASSLGRATETQYF. Written as DNA, the CDR3 is TGTGCCAGCAGTTTAGGCAGGGCAACGGAGACCCAGTACTTC. The V call is TRBV27, the J call TRBJ2-5; D is perhaps TRBD1 (5 bases). Trimming cost V 2 bases and J 5 bases, with 12 bases left between them. The CDR3 consists of 14 residues. Germline-derived CDR1 and CDR2 are MNHEY and SMNVEV (reference sequence).

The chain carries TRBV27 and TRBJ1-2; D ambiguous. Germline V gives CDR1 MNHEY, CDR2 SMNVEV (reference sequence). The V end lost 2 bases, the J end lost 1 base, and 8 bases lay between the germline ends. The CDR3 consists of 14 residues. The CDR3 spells CASSLDGVNYGYTF. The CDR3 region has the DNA TGTGCCAGCAGTTTAGATGGCGTTAACTATGGCTACACCTTC.

The CDR3 loop is CSVDSGGNYGYTF. CDR3 sequence (DNA): TGCAGCGTTGATTCGGGGGGGAACTATGGCTACACCTTC. The chain employs TRBV29-1 and TRBJ1-2; TRBD1 might be the D (5 bases). Germline V CDR1 and CDR2: SQVTM, ANQGSEA. This CDR3 spans 13 amino acids. Deletions cut 3 bases from V and 2 bases from J, with 10 bases between.

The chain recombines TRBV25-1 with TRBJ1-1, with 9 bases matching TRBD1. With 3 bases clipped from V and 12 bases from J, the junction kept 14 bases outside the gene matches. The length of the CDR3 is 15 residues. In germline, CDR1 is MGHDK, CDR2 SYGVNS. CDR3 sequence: CASSDGEDRGALTFF. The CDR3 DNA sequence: TGTGCCAGCAGTGATGGGGAAGACAGGGGGGCGTTAACTTTCTTT.

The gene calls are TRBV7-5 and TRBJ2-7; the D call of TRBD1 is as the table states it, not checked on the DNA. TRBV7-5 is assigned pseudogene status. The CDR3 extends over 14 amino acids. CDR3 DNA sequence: TGTGTCAGAAGCTTAGGGTGGGACAGTTACGAGCAGTACTTC. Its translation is CVRSLGWDSYEQYF.

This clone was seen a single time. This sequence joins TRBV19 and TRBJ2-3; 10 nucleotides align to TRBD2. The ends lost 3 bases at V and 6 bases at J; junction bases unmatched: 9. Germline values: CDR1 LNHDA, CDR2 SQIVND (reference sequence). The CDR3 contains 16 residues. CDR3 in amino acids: CASSIAAGGGGDTQYF. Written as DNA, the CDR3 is TGTGCCAGTAGTATCGCAGCGGGAGGGGGTGGGGATACGCAGTATTTT.

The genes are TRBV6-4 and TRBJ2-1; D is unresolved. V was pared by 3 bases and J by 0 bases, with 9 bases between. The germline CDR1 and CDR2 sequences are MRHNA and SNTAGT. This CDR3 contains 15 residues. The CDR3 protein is CASSDRPSSYNEQFF. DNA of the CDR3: TGTGCCAGCAGTGATCGACCGAGCTCCTACAATGAGCAGTTCTTC.

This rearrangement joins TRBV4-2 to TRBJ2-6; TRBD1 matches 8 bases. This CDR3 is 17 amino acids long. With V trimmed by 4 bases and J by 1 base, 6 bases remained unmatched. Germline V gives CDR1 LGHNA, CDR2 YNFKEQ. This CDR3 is CASSRLWDRSGANVLTF. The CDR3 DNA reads TGTGCCAGCAGCCGCCTATGGGACAGGTCTGGGGCCAACGTCCTGACTTTC.

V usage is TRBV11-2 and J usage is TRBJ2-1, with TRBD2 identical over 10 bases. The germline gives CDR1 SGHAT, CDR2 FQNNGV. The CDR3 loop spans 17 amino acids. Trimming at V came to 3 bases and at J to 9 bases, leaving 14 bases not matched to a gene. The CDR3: CASSLGTSANQGREQFF. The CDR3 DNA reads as TGTGCCAGCAGCTTGGGGACTAGCGCTAATCAAGGACGTGAGCAGTTCTTC.

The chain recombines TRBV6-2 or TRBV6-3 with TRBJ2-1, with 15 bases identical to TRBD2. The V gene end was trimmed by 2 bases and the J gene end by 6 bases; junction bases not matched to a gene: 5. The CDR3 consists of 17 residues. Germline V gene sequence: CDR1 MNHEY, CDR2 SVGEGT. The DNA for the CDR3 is TGTGCCAGCAGTTACGGACTAGCGGGAGGGCCTCGCAATGAGCAGTTCTTC. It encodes CASSYGLAGGPRNEQFF.

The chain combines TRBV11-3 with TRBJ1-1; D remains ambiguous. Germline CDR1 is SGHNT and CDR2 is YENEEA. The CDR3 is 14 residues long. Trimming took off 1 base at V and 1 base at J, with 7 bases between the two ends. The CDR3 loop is CASSLAPKNTEAFF. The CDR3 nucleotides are TGTGCCAGCAGCTTAGCCCCAAAGAACACTGAAGCTTTCTTT.

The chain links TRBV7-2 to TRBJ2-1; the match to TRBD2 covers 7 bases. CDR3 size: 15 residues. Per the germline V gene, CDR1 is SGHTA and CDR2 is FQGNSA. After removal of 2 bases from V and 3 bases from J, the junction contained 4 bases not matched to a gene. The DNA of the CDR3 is TGTGCCAGCAGCTTACAAGCGGGACTCTACAATGAGCAGTTCTTC. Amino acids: CASSLQAGLYNEQFF.

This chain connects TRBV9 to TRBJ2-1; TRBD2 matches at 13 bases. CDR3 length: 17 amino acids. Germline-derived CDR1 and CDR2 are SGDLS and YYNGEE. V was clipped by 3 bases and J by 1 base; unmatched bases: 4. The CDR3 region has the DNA TGTGCCAGCAGCGCTAGACTAGCGGGAGGTTCCTACAATGAGCAGTTCTTC. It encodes CASSARLAGGSYNEQFF.